The 4 T cell receptor beta chains reported below all come from one sample, sequenced in a study of blood T cell dynamics during melanoma immunotherapy. This sample's time point: pre-treatment baseline. TCRdb's copy holds only in-frame clones and misses some; the assay was immunoSEQ multiplex PCR. The data hold some 13,000 clones, with around 84% observed a single time. The starting material was blood, obtained from a patient treated with checkpoint blockade. Receptors originate from a human donor with melanoma.

The chain uses TRBV6-5 and TRBJ1-2, with D tentatively TRBD1 (6 bases). Trimming removed 4 bases from V and 3 bases from J, with 15 bases in between. Germline V gene data show CDR1 as MNHEY and CDR2 as SVGAGI. CDR3 length: 15 amino acids. In nucleotides, the CDR3 is TGTGCCAGCAGTTCCGGGGGAGGGGGAGACTATGGCTACACCTTC. Its protein product is CASSSGGGGDYGYTF.

The chain has TRBV19 and TRBJ1-2; a possible D gene is TRBD1 (6 bases). The CDR3 is made up of 14 amino acids. Per the germline V gene, CDR1 is LNHDA and CDR2 is SQIVND (reference sequence). The ends were cut back, 7 bases at V and 2 bases at J, with 14 bases in the middle. This chain's CDR3 is CASNPDSSNYGYTF. The CDR3 bases are TGTGCCAGTAACCCGGACAGCTCCAACTATGGCTACACCTTC.

The rearrangement links TRBV5-1 to TRBJ2-1; TRBD1 aligns across 8 bases. Germline lookup yields CDR1 SGHRS and CDR2 YFSETQ. The J segment lost 9 bases and the V segment lost 5 bases, leaving 7 bases of the junction unmatched. The CDR3 loop spans 13 amino acids. The CDR3 sequence: CASRLGQGGEQFF. For the CDR3, the DNA is TGCGCCAGCAGACTCGGACAGGGCGGTGAGCAGTTCTTC. The entire variable domain, with the rest obtained from reference TRBV5-1 and TRBJ2-1, is as follows: KAGVTQTPRYLIKTRGQQVTLSCSPISGHRSVSWYQQTPGQGLQFLFEYFSETQRNKGNFPGRFSGRQFSNSRSEMNVSTLELGDSALYLCASRLGQGGEQFFGPGTRLTVL.

The chain carries TRBV28 and TRBJ2-1; D gene unclear. Germline lookup yields CDR1 MDHEN and CDR2 SYDVKM. V was cut by 10 bases and J by 4 bases, with 5 bases left in between. This CDR3 contains 10 residues. The CDR3 protein is CATSYNEQFF. The CDR3 DNA follows: TGTGCCACCTCTTACAATGAGCAGTTCTTC.